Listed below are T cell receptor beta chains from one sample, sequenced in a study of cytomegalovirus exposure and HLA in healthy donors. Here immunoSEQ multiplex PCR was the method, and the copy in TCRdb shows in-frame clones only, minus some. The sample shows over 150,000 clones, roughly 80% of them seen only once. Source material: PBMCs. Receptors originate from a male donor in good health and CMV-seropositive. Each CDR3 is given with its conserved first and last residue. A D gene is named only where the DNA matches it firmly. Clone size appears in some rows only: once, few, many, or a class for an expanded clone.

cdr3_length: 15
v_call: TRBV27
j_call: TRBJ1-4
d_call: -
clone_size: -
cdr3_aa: CASSLIRGSNEKLFF
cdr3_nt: TGTGCCAGCAGTTTGATCAGGGGCTCTAATGAAAAACTGTTTTTT

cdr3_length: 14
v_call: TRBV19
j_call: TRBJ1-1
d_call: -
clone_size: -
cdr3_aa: CASGPGGDGAEAFF
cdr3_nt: TGTGCCAGTGGTCCTGGGGGGGATGGAGCTGAAGCTTTCTTT

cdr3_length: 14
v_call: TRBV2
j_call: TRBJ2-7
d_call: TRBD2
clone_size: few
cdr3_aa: CASASGRGSYEQYF
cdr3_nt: TGTGCCAGCGCAAGCGGGAGAGGGTCCTACGAGCAGTACTTC

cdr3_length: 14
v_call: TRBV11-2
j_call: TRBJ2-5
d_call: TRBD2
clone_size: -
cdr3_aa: CASSVQGGKETQYF
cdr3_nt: TGTGCCAGCAGCGTCCAGGGAGGGAAAGAGACCCAGTACTTC

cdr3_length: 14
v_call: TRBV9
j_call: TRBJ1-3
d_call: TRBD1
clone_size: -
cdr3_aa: CASSAGGFGNTIYF
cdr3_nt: TGTGCCAGCAGCGCAGGGGGCTTTGGAAACACCATATATTTT

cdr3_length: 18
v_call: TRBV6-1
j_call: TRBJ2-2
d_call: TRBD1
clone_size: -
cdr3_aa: CASSVRVRTGRVPGELFF
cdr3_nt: TGTGCCAGCAGTGTTCGGGTTCGGACAGGGCGGGTTCCCGGGGAGCTGTTTTTT

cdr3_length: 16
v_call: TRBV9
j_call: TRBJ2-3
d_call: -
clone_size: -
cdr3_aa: CASSDRTELSTDTQYF
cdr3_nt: TGTGCCAGCAGCGACCGGACAGAGCTTAGCACAGATACGCAGTATTTT

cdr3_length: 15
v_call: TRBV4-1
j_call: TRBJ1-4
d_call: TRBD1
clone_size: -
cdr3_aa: CASSPPGTGHEKLFF
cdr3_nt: TGCGCCAGCAGCCCACCCGGGACAGGGCATGAAAAACTGTTTTTT

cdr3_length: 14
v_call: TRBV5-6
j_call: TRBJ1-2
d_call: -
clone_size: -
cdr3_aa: CASSLGQHPYGYTF
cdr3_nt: TGTGCCAGCAGCTTGGGACAGCATCCCTATGGCTACACCTTC

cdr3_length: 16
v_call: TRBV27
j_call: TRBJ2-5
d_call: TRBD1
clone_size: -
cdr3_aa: CASSSINRGWVETQYF
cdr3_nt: TGTGCCAGCAGTTCTATCAACAGGGGCTGGGTAGAGACCCAGTACTTC

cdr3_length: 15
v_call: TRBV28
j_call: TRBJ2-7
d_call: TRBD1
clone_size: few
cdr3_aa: CASSLIGTGFYEQYF
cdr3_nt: TGTGCCAGCAGTTTGATTGGGACAGGGTTCTACGAGCAGTACTTC

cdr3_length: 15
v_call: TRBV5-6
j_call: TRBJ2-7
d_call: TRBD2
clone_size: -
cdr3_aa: CASSLLTSRMNEQYF
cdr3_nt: TGTGCCAGCAGCTTGTTGACTAGCAGGATGAACGAGCAGTACTTC

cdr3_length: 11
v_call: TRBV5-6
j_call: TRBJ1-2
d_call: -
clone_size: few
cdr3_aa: CASTEGQYYTF
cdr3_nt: TGTGCCAGCACCGAAGGACAGTACTACACCTTC

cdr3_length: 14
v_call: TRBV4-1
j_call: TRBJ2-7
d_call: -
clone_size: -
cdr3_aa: CASSQVNERGEQYF
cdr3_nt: TGCGCCAGCAGCCAAGTTAACGAAAGGGGCGAGCAGTACTTC

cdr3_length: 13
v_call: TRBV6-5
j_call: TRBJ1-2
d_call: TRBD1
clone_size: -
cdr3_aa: CASSRFRGPGYTF
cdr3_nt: TGTGCCAGCAGCCGATTCAGGGGGCCCGGCTACACCTTC

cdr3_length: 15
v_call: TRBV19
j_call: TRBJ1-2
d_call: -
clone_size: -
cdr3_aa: CASRAQGPPGYGYTF
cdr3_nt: TGTGCCAGTAGGGCTCAGGGCCCCCCTGGCTATGGCTACACCTTC

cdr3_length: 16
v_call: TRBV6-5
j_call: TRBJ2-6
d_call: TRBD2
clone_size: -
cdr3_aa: CASSYSAGRADNVLTF
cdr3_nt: TGTGCCAGCAGTTACTCCGCGGGGAGGGCGGACAACGTCCTGACTTTC

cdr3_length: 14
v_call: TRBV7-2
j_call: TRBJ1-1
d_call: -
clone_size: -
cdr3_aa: CASSPRGWGTEAFF
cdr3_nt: TGTGCCAGCAGCCCAAGGGGGTGGGGCACTGAAGCTTTCTTT

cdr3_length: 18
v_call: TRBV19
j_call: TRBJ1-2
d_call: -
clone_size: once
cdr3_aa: CASTPSAGNGVGNYGYTF
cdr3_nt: TGTGCCAGTACCCCCTCCGCAGGGAATGGGGTCGGTAACTATGGCTACACCTTC

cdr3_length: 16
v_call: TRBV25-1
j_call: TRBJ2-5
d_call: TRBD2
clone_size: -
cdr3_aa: CASSARGAGGPQTQYF
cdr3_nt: TGTGCCAGCAGTGCCCGGGGTGCGGGAGGGCCCCAGACCCAGTACTTC

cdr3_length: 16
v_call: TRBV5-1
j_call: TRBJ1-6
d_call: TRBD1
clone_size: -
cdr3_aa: CASSPGQAGANSPLHF
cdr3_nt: TGCGCCAGCAGCCCGGGACAGGCCGGCGCCAATTCACCCCTCCACTTT

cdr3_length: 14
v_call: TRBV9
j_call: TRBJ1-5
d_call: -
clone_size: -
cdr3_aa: CASSYGGDNQPQHF
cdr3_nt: TGTGCCAGCAGTTACGGGGGGGATAATCAGCCCCAGCATTTT

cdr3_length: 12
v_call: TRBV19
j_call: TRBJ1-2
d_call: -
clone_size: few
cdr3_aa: CASSWRSSGYTF
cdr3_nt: TGTGCCAGTAGCTGGAGAAGCTCTGGCTACACCTTC

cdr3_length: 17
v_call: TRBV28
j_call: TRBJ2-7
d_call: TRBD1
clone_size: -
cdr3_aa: CASSLLRGQGASYEQYF
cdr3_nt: TGTGCCAGCAGTTTACTCCGCGGTCAGGGGGCTTCCTACGAGCAGTACTTC

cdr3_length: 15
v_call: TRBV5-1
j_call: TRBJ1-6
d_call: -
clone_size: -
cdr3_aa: CASSYRTVSNSPLHF
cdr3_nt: TGCGCCAGCAGCTACAGGACAGTCTCCAATTCACCCCTCCACTTT

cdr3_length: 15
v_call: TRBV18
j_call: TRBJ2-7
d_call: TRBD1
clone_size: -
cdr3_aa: CASSPGQGKSYEQYF
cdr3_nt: TGTGCCAGCTCACCAGGACAGGGCAAGTCGTACGAGCAGTACTTC

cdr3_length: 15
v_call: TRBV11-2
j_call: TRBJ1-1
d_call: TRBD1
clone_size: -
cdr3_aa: CASRGQGQGIAEAFF
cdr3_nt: TGTGCCAGCAGGGGGCAGGGACAGGGGATCGCTGAAGCTTTCTTT

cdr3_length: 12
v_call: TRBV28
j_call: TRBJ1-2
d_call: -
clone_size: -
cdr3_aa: CASSPQREGYTF
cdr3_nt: TGTGCCAGCAGCCCTCAAAGGGAGGGCTACACCTTC

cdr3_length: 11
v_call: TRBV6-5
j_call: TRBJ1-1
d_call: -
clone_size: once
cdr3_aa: CASSYSNRAFF
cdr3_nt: TGTGCCAGCAGTTACTCGAACAGAGCTTTCTTT

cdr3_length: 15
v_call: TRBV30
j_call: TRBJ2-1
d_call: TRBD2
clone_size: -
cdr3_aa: CAWSGSSGSVNEQFF
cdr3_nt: TGTGCCTGGAGTGGATCTAGCGGGAGCGTTAATGAGCAGTTCTTC

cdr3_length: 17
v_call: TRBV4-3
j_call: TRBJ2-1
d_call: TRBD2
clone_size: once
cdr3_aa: CASSQTPGGGGNNEQFF
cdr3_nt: TGCGCCAGCAGCCAAACGCCGGGGGGGGGAGGGAACAATGAGCAGTTCTTC

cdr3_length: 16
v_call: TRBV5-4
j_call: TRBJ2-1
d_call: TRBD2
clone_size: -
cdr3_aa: CASILRATSGIDEQFF
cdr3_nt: TGTGCCAGCATCCTACGCGCGACTAGCGGGATAGATGAGCAGTTCTTC

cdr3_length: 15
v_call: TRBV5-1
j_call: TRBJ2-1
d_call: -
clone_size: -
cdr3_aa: CASSSENPKIDEQFF
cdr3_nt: TGCGCCAGCAGCTCTGAGAACCCAAAAATCGATGAGCAGTTCTTC

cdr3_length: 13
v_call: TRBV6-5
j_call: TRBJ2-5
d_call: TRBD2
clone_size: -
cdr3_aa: CASRTSGSKTQYF
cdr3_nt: TGTGCCAGTCGAACTAGCGGGAGCAAGACCCAGTACTTC

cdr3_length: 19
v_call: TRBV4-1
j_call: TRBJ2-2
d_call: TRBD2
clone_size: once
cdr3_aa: CASSTPGLAGGPSTGELFF
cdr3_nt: TGCGCCAGCAGCACTCCGGGACTAGCGGGGGGCCCGAGTACCGGGGAGCTGTTTTTT

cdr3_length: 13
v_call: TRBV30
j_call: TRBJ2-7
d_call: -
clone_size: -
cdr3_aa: CAWSGAMGYEQYF
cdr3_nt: TGTGCCTGGAGTGGGGCGATGGGTTACGAGCAGTACTTC

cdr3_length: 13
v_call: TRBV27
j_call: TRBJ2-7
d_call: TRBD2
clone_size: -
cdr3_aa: CASWGEGRVEQYF
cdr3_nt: TGTGCCAGCTGGGGGGAGGGCCGGGTCGAGCAGTACTTC

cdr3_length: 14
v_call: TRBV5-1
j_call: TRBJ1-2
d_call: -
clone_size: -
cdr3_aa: CASSLIKGGYGYTF
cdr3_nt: TGCGCCAGCAGCTTAATTAAGGGGGGGTATGGCTACACCTTC